This passage covers 32 T cell receptor beta chains from one sample sequenced in a study of cytomegalovirus exposure and HLA in healthy donors. The table came from immunoSEQ multiplex PCR; TCRdb's copy has only in-frame clones and leaves some out. This table holds approximately 200,000 clones, 81% found once. Material: PBMCs. Receptors originate from a woman in her thirties in good health and CMV-seronegative.

This clone was detected a few times. This chain uses TRBV29-1 with TRBJ2-3; 11 nucleotides agree with TRBD2. CDR3 length equals 16 residues. The germline V gene has CDR1 SQVTM and CDR2 ANQGSEA. V gave up 3 bases and J gave up 0 bases; unmatched junction bases: 5. CDR3 nucleotide sequence: TGCAGCGTTGACTGGGTAGCGGGGGGGAGCACAGATACGCAGTATTTT. Protein: CSVDWVAGGSTDTQYF.

This clone appeared a single time. The chain joins TRBV11-2 to TRBJ1-1; tentatively, D is TRBD1 (5 bases). With 5 bases removed from V and 3 bases from J, the gap between germline ends came to 16 bases. CDR1 and CDR2 from the germline V gene are SGHAT and FQNNGV. The CDR3 loop spans 15 amino acids. In DNA form, the CDR3 reads TGTGCCAGCAGCCCCCGGAGGGGTCGGTACACTGAAGCTTTCTTT. Translating gives CASSPRRGRYTEAFF.

V and J are TRBV6-1 and TRBJ1-2; D is possibly TRBD1 (6 bases). Trimming took off 6 bases at V and 0 bases at J, with 14 bases between the two ends. Germline CDR1 reads MNHNS; CDR2 reads SASEGT. The CDR3 length is 15 residues. CDR3 sequence reads: CASRPMTGSNYGYTF. The CDR3, as DNA: TGTGCCAGCAGACCCATGACAGGCTCTAACTATGGCTACACCTTC.

The J gene is TRBJ2-2, the V gene TRBV9, with D perhaps matching TRBD1 (6 bases). Per germline, CDR1 SGDLS and CDR2 YYNGEE. CDR3 size: 16 residues. Trimming took off 3 bases at V and 5 bases at J, with 17 bases between the two ends. The CDR3 region has the DNA TGTGCCAGCAGCGCTTCGACAGGATTCAGAACCGGGGAGCTGTTTTTT. Its protein is CASSASTGFRTGELFF.

This chain connects TRBV5-4 to TRBJ2-5; no firm D call. The germline CDR1 and CDR2 sequences are SGHNT and YYREEE (reference sequence). V was shortened by 0 bases and J by 5 bases, with 5 bases between the two germline ends. CDR3 length: 12 residues. The CDR3 protein is CASSLAGETQYF. CDR3 DNA: TGTGCCAGCAGCTTGGCCGGGGAGACCCAGTACTTC.

The chain has TRBV30 and TRBJ1-2, with 8 bases fitting TRBD1. This CDR3 is 11 amino acids long. The J segment lost 12 bases and the V segment lost 2 bases, leaving 5 bases of the junction unmatched. Germline values: CDR1 GTSNPN, CDR2 SVGIG (reference sequence). In DNA form, the CDR3 reads TGTGCCTGGAGTACAACAGGGGGGGACACCTTC. Translation gives CAWSTTGGDTF. The full variable domain, its missing parts supplied by reference TRBV30 and TRBJ1-2, is SQTIHQWPATLVQPVGSPLSLECTVEGTSNPNLYWYRQAAGRGLQLLFYSVGIGQISSEVPQNLSASRPQDRQFILSSKKLLLSDSGFYLCAWSTTGGDTFGSGTRLTVV.

This clone was recorded a few times. This chain links TRBV5-1 with TRBJ1-6; 8 bases are a match to TRBD1. This CDR3 is built from 14 residues. Germline CDR1 SGHRS, CDR2 YFSETQ. The V segment lost 5 bases and the J segment 9 bases; nucleotides outside the gene matches: 7. CDR3 DNA: TGCGCCAGCAGGCCCGGACAGGGAGGTTCACCCCTCCACTTT. It encodes CASRPGQGGSPLHF.

The V call is TRBV4-1, the J call TRBJ1-5, with TRBD1 matching 7 bases. Germline trimming cut 0 bases from V and 6 bases from J; bases unmatched to any gene: 8. The CDR3 spans 16 residues. Germline V gene data show CDR1 as MGHRA and CDR2 as YSYEKL. The CDR3, as DNA: TGCGCCAGCAGCCAAGATCCTGACAGGGTTGGTCAGCCCCAGCATTTT. This codes for CASSQDPDRVGQPQHF.

The chain is built from TRBV30 and TRBJ2-7; 9 nucleotides line up with TRBD1. The CDR3 is 13 amino acids. CDR1 GTSNPN and CDR2 SVGIG come from the germline V gene (reference sequence). V dropped 4 bases and J dropped 7; count of bases not matched to a gene: 8. The CDR3 is CAWNRQGDGEQYF. In DNA, the CDR3 is TGTGCCTGGAATAGACAGGGGGATGGAGAGCAGTACTTC.

This chain joins TRBV18 and TRBJ1-1; no definite D call. V lost 2 bases, J lost 0 bases, and 10 bases lay in between. The CDR3 loop spans 15 amino acids. Germline V lookup: CDR1 KGHSH, CDR2 LQKENI. For the CDR3, the DNA is TGTGCCAGCTCACCAGCTGACACGATGAACACTGAAGCTTTCTTT. This encodes CASSPADTMNTEAFF.

As for this clone: The junction departs from germline at one end; a sequencing error may be responsible. V gene TRBV13 combines with J gene TRBJ2-3; 14 bases are shared with TRBD2. The CDR3 consists of 13 residues. CDR1 and CDR2 (germline): PRHDT, FYEKMQ (reference sequence). CDR3 coding DNA: TGTGCCAGCAGCCCCAAGACTAGCGGGAGGGCTGTTTTT. It is translated as CASSPKTSGRAVF.

The chain links TRBV30 to TRBJ1-5; D call uncertain. Looked up from germline, CDR1 is GTSNPN and CDR2 is SVGIG (reference sequence). The CDR3 is 15 amino acids. Trimming shortened V by 0 bases and J by 3 bases, and 12 bases separated the two germline ends. The CDR3 protein is CAWSVMGSSNQPQHF. CDR3 DNA sequence: TGTGCCTGGAGTGTAATGGGGAGCTCCAATCAGCCCCAGCATTTT.

V and J are TRBV5-4 and TRBJ2-7; tentatively, D is TRBD1 (7 bases). V was pared by 0 bases and J by 2 bases, with 12 bases between. The CDR3 runs to 15 residues. Germline V gene data show CDR1 as SGHNT and CDR2 as YYREEE (reference sequence). Here the CDR3 reads CASSLESGGTYEQYF. Written as DNA, the CDR3 is TGTGCCAGCAGCTTGGAGTCAGGGGGGACCTACGAGCAGTACTTC.

This clone was seen once. The J gene is TRBJ2-5, the V gene TRBV30; 8 bases map to TRBD1. The V gene end was trimmed by 5 bases and the J gene end by 5 bases; junction bases not matched to a gene: 7. This CDR3 has 13 amino acids. CDR1 is GTSNPN, CDR2 SVGIG, per germline (reference sequence). The CDR3 loop is CAWGGQAEETQYF. CDR3 bases: TGTGCCTGGGGGGGACAGGCAGAGGAGACCCAGTACTTC.

The chain has TRBV2 and TRBJ2-5; 11 bases map to TRBD2. The V gene end was trimmed by 8 bases and the J gene end by 1 base; junction bases not matched to a gene: 3. CDR3 length: 14 amino acids. The germline V gene encodes CDR1 SNHLY and CDR2 FYNNEI. The DNA for the CDR3 is TGTGCCAGCTCCCTAGCGGGGGGCCAAGAGACCCAGTACTTC. Its protein product is CASSLAGGQETQYF.

The rearrangement joins TRBV4-2 to TRBJ2-7; 14 bases fit TRBD2. The junction had 8 bases not matched to a gene; V was cut back by 0 bases and J by 4 bases. The germline CDR1 and CDR2 sequences are LGHNA and YNFKEQ. This CDR3 is built from 18 residues. CDR3 nucleotides: TGTGCCAGCAGCCAAGATGGGGCGGGACTAGCGGGAGCGTACGAGCAGTACTTC. Its translation: CASSQDGAGLAGAYEQYF.

V gene TRBV30 combines with J gene TRBJ2-3; D call uncertain. Per the germline V gene, CDR1 is GTSNPN and CDR2 is SVGIG (reference sequence). Trimming removed 3 bases at V and 5 bases at J, with 18 bases between. This CDR3 spans 15 amino acids. CDR3 DNA sequence: TGTGCCTGGAGATCCGAGGTTAGGCTGGGAGATACGCAGTATTTT. Protein: CAWRSEVRLGDTQYF.

The gene calls are TRBV9 and TRBJ2-3; no reliable D call. The CDR3 length is 15 residues. Per germline, CDR1 SGDLS and CDR2 YYNGEE. Between the trimmed V and J ends, which lost 0 bases and 1 base, there was a span of 9 bases. The CDR3 here is CASSVVSGGTDTQYF. DNA of the CDR3: TGTGCCAGCAGCGTAGTTTCGGGTGGCACAGATACGCAGTATTTT.

The rearrangement uses TRBV28 and TRBJ1-6; 8 positions match TRBD1. The CDR3 spans 14 residues. The germline V gene encodes CDR1 MDHEN and CDR2 SYDVKM. V shed 2 bases, J shed 7 bases, and the junction held 1 base outside the gene matches. The DNA of the CDR3 is TGTGCCAGCAGTTTAGACAGGGGAAATTCACCCCTCCACTTT. Encoded protein: CASSLDRGNSPLHF.

The chain has TRBV2 and TRBJ1-2; D is unresolved. This CDR3 is 19 amino acids long. Germline-derived CDR1 and CDR2 are SNHLY and FYNNEI. V was cut by 4 bases and J by 3 bases, with 27 bases left in between. The CDR3 spells CASSVSADSDNTWDYGYTF. Here the CDR3 DNA reads TGTGCCAGCAGTGTATCCGCCGACTCCGATAACACTTGGGACTATGGCTACACCTTC.

The J gene is TRBJ2-5, the V gene TRBV5-1; D remains ambiguous. There are 15 residues in the CDR3. In germline, CDR1 is SGHRS, CDR2 YFSETQ. The V end lost 0 bases, the J end lost 5 bases, and 14 bases lay between the germline ends. CDR3 nucleotides: TGCGCCAGCAGCTTGGTAGTTTGGCGGCGGGAGACCCAGTACTTC. Protein sequence: CASSLVVWRRETQYF.

The chain is built from TRBV7-8 and TRBJ1-2; 9 nucleotides agree with TRBD1. There are 17 residues in the CDR3. The V gene end was trimmed by 2 bases and the J gene end by 2 bases; junction bases not matched to a gene: 9. CDR1 is SGHVS and CDR2 is FQNEAQ in the germline V gene. This CDR3 reads CASSLFPSGTGNYGYTF. CDR3 in DNA: TGTGCCAGCAGCTTATTCCCCTCCGGGACAGGGAACTATGGCTACACCTTC.

The V and J genes are TRBV5-4 and TRBJ2-7; D is undetermined. The ends were cut back, 7 bases at V and 3 bases at J, with 11 bases in the middle. Germline loops: CDR1 SGHNT, CDR2 YYREEE (reference sequence). CDR3 length equals 12 residues. The CDR3 bases are TGTGCCAGCGCGAGAGAGAACTACGAGCAGTACTTC. Translating gives CASARENYEQYF.

V and J are TRBV18 and TRBJ1-3; TRBD1 matches 8 bases. V trimming: 6 bases; J trimming: 4 bases; junction bases outside the gene matches: 5. Germline CDR1 and CDR2: KGHSH and LQKENI. The CDR3 is made up of 14 amino acids. The CDR3 protein is CASSQGQGGNTIYF. The DNA of the CDR3 is TGTGCCAGCTCCCAAGGACAGGGAGGAAACACCATATATTTT.

The gene calls are TRBV25-1 and TRBJ1-5; D is perhaps TRBD1 (5 bases). Trimming shortened V by 5 bases and J by 4 bases, and 12 bases separated the two germline ends. The CDR3 totals 14 residues. The germline V gene has CDR1 MGHDK and CDR2 SYGVNS. For the CDR3, the DNA is TGTGCCAGCAGTCGGGGGAGCATTAATCAGCCCCAGCATTTT. Amino acid sequence: CASSRGSINQPQHF.

The V call is TRBV7-2, the J call TRBJ1-5; 10 bases map to TRBD1. CDR3 size: 15 residues. Germline lookup yields CDR1 SGHTA and CDR2 FQGNSA. Trimming removed 7 bases from V and 8 bases from J; junction bases left unmatched: 11. For the CDR3, the DNA is TGTGCCAGCAACCTAGGACAGGGGGTTCCGGAGCCCCAGCATTTT. Translation: CASNLGQGVPEPQHF. The full variable domain, rest sourced from reference TRBV7-2 and TRBJ1-5, is GAGVSQSPSNKVTEKGKDVELRCDPISGHTALYWYRQSLGQGLEFLIYFQGNSAPDKSGLPSDRFSAERTGGSVSTLTIQRTQQEDSAVYLCASNLGQGVPEPQHFGDGTRLSIL.

J is TRBJ1-4 and V is TRBV30; no reliable D call. This CDR3 has 12 residues. Germline V gene lookup returns CDR1 GTSNPN and CDR2 SVGIG (reference sequence). V lost 0 bases to trimming and J lost 8 bases, with 7 bases between them. CDR3 sequence reads: CAWSVRGEKLFF. The CDR3 DNA follows: TGTGCCTGGAGTGTCAGAGGGGAAAAACTGTTTTTT.

In its sample, this clone was seen a few times. The rearrangement uses TRBV7-9 and TRBJ1-2; perhaps TRBD1 as D (5 bases). The CDR3 is made up of 12 amino acids. Germline CDR1 reads SEHNR; CDR2 reads FQNEAQ (reference sequence). V lost 3 bases and J lost 6, with 8 bases in between. CDR3: CASSLQGHGYTF. Written as DNA, the CDR3 is TGTGCCAGCAGCTTGCAGGGCCATGGCTACACCTTC. Full variable domain (remainder filled in from reference TRBV7-9 and TRBJ1-2): DTGVSQNPRHKITKRGQNVTFRCDPISEHNRLYWYRQTLGQGPEFLTYFQNEAQLEKSRLLSDRFSAERPKGSFSTLEIQRTEQGDSAMYLCASSLQGHGYTFGSGTRLTVV.

This chain joins TRBV19 and TRBJ2-7, with 7 bases that match TRBD2. V lost 6 bases to trimming and J lost 3 bases; unmatched junction nucleotides: 8. CDR1 and CDR2 (germline): LNHDA, SQIVND (reference sequence). CDR3 size: 14 residues. This CDR3 is CASSPYGGSYEQYF. CDR3 DNA sequence: TGTGCCAGTAGCCCCTACGGCGGGAGCTACGAGCAGTACTTC. Full variable domain (missing parts from reference TRBV19 and TRBJ2-7): DGGITQSPKYLFRKEGQNVTLSCEQNLNHDAMYWYRQDPGQGLRLIYYSQIVNDFQKGDIAEGYSVSREKKESFPLTVTSAQKNPTAFYLCASSPYGGSYEQYFGPGTRLTVT.

This chain uses TRBV7-8 with TRBJ2-7; tentatively, D is TRBD2 (5 bases). Germline V gives CDR1 SGHVS, CDR2 FQNEAQ. The V end lost 5 bases, the J end lost 7 bases, and 24 bases lay between the germline ends. The length of the CDR3 is 16 residues. DNA of the CDR3: TGTGCCAGCAGCCCCGAGAAAGCTGGAGGTTTAAATGAGCAGTACTTC. Encoded protein: CASSPEKAGGLNEQYF. Full variable domain (outside the CDR3, taken from reference TRBV7-8 and TRBJ2-7): GAGVSQSPRYKVAKRGQDVALRCDPISGHVSLFWYQQALGQGPEFLTYFQNEAQLDKSGLPSDRFFAERPEGSVSTLKIQRTQQEDSAVYLCASSPEKAGGLNEQYFGPGTRLTVT.

This chain connects TRBV5-5 to TRBJ1-5, with TRBD1 matching 10 bases. Germline V gene lookup returns CDR1 SGHKS and CDR2 YYEKEE (reference sequence). The trim removed 4 bases at V and 11 bases at J, leaving 15 bases unmatched. The CDR3 extends over 16 amino acids. CDR3 sequence reads: CASSIGGTGVIGAQHF. The CDR3 DNA sequence: TGTGCCAGCAGCATAGGCGGGACAGGGGTGATAGGGGCCCAGCATTTT. The full variable domain, with the rest looked up from reference TRBV5-5 and TRBJ1-5, is DAGVTQSPTHLIKTRGQQVTLRCSPISGHKSVSWYQQVLGQGPQFIFQYYEKEERGRGNFPDRFSARQFPNYSSELNVNALLLGDSALYLCASSIGGTGVIGAQHFGDGTRLSIL.

This chain links TRBV28 with TRBJ2-1; TRBD1 matches 10 bases. Germline V gene sequence: CDR1 MDHEN, CDR2 SYDVKM. Trimming took 8 bases from V and 3 from J; bases not matched to a gene: 10. This CDR3 has 16 residues. For the CDR3, the DNA is TGTGCCAGCGAAAGAGCCGGGACAGGGGTCTACAATGAGCAGTTCTTC. Translated, it gives CASERAGTGVYNEQFF.